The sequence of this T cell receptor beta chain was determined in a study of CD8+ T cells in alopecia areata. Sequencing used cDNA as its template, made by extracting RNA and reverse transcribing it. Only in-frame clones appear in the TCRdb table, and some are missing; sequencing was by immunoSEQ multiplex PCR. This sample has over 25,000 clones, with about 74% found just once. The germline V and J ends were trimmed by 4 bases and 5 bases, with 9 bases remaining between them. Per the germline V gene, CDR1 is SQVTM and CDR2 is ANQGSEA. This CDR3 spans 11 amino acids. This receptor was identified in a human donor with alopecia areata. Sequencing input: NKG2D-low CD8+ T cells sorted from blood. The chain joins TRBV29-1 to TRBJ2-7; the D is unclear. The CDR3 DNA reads TGCAGCGTTGTACTGGACCACGAGCAGTACTTC. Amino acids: CSVVLDHEQYF.